These 32 T cell receptor beta chains originate from one sample sequenced in a study of a mutant IDH1 vaccine in newly diagnosed glioma (dated by TCRdb to about 2021). Their recognized antigens are unknown. This specimen's time point label, interpreted: week 47, end of study. A 20-mer mutant IDH1 peptide at 300 micrograms in Montanide made up each vaccine dose, which was injected subcutaneously together with topical imiquimod. Libraries were made using the immunoSEQ multiplex PCR assay. This immuneACCESS table, as held by TCRdb, lists in-frame sequences with V and J called but not all clones. Of the missing ones, under half trace to an unresolved V gene in checked studies; the others have no known cause. This sample holds about 35,000 clones; 80% to 90% were observed only once. Of the sample, more than 10% falls within the top ten clones. The material sequenced was PBMCs, taken from a glioma patient whose treatment included an IDH1 peptide vaccine. The origin of the receptors is a woman younger than 45 with glioma.

This chain connects TRBV19 to TRBJ1-5, with D maybe TRBD1 (6 bases). The CDR3 is 14 amino acids. V was shortened by 7 bases and J by 6 bases, with 16 bases between the two germline ends. Per the germline V gene, CDR1 is LNHDA and CDR2 is SQIVND (reference sequence). The CDR3 is CASTSTGFSQPQHF. CDR3 in DNA: TGTGCCAGTACCTCGACAGGCTTTTCTCAGCCCCAGCATTTT.

The chain has TRBV6-1 and TRBJ1-5; 7 bases agree with TRBD1. Looked up from germline, CDR1 is MNHNS and CDR2 is SASEGT. J gave up 6 bases and V 9 bases, and 11 bases lay outside the gene matches. The CDR3 length is 14 residues. The CDR3 sequence is CASYDRDHGQPQHF. The CDR3 DNA sequence: TGTGCCAGTTACGACAGGGATCACGGTCAGCCCCAGCATTTT.

The rearrangement uses TRBV5-1 and TRBJ2-5; the D gene is possibly TRBD2 (7 bases). This CDR3 is 17 amino acids long. V lost 1 base, J lost 2 bases, and 18 bases lay in between. Germline CDR1 SGHRS, CDR2 YFSETQ. The CDR3 DNA reads TGCGCCAGCAGCTTGACTGGCATGCGGGGGCCGCAAGAGACCCAGTACTTC. Amino acid sequence: CASSLTGMRGPQETQYF.

This sequence joins TRBV10-3 and TRBJ1-2; 9 nucleotides agree with TRBD1. Germline CDR1 ENHRY, CDR2 SYGVKD. J gave up 2 bases and V 7 bases, and 8 bases lay outside the gene matches. This CDR3 has 15 amino acids. The CDR3: CAITGDRGENYGYTF. CDR3 in DNA: TGTGCCATCACGGGAGACAGGGGGGAGAACTATGGCTACACCTTC.

By share, this clone counts as medium-sized. This chain joins TRBV6-5 and TRBJ2-6; TRBD1 aligns across 8 bases. The CDR3 length is 16 residues. The germline gives CDR1 MNHEY, CDR2 SVGAGI. J lost 2 bases, V lost 2 bases, and 2 bases had no gene match. This CDR3 reads CASSYGRGPGANVLTF. CDR3 nucleotide sequence: TGTGCCAGCAGTTACGGCAGGGGGCCTGGGGCCAACGTCCTGACTTTC.

This chain links TRBV7-2 with TRBJ1-1; D not certain. Between the trimmed V and J ends, which lost 3 bases and 3 bases, there was a span of 11 bases. From germline, CDR1 is SGHTA and CDR2 FQGNSA. CDR3 length: 14 residues. CDR3 protein: CASSFHSLDTEAFF. DNA for the CDR3: TGTGCCAGCAGCTTCCACAGCTTGGACACTGAAGCTTTCTTT.

The CDR3 nucleotides are TGTGCCAGCAGTGCCTTCCAGGGACTTATGCAGTTCTTC. It encodes CASSAFQGLMQFF. V is TRBV25-1 and J is TRBJ2-1; the D gene is possibly TRBD2 (6 bases). V was cut by 4 bases and J by 12 bases, with 16 bases left in between. The CDR3 is made up of 13 amino acids. CDR1 and CDR2 from the germline V gene are MGHDK and SYGVNS.

The genes are TRBV4-2 and TRBJ1-2; D not resolved. The V end was cut by 3 bases, the J end by 6 bases, with 23 bases between. The CDR3 runs to 17 residues. Germline CDR1 reads LGHNA; CDR2 reads YNFKEQ. CDR3 nucleotides: TGTGCCAGCAGCCAGGTTCCCTATTTAGTAGGATCCAATGGCTACACCTTC. This sequence encodes CASSQVPYLVGSNGYTF.

This clone rates as medium-sized. The chain combines TRBV6-1 with TRBJ1-5, with D possibly being TRBD1 (5 bases). CDR1 and CDR2 (germline): MNHNS, SASEGT. V was trimmed by 0 bases and J by 3 bases, leaving 12 bases between them. This CDR3 has 16 amino acids. The CDR3 loop reads CASSEADGGINQPQHF. The CDR3 bases are TGTGCCAGCAGTGAAGCGGATGGGGGGATCAATCAGCCCCAGCATTTT.

The chain joins TRBV5-4 to TRBJ1-3; the D gene is possibly TRBD1 (6 bases). The V end lost 5 bases, the J end lost 3 bases, and 15 bases lay between the germline ends. There are 15 residues in the CDR3. Germline CDR1 SGHNT, CDR2 YYREEE (reference sequence). This CDR3 reads CASSDPTGGGNTIYF. The CDR3 nucleotides are TGTGCCAGCAGTGACCCGACAGGAGGTGGAAACACCATATATTTT.

J is TRBJ1-3 and V is TRBV4-3; D is uncertain. Trimming removed 0 bases from V and 0 bases from J, with 6 bases in between. This CDR3 comprises 15 residues. Germline CDR1 and CDR2: LGHNA and YSLEER. The CDR3 spells CASSQESGSGNTIYF. The CDR3 nucleotides are TGCGCCAGCAGCCAAGAATCGGGCTCTGGAAACACCATATATTTT.

The chain joins TRBV6-5 to TRBJ1-2; tentative D call: TRBD1 (6 bases). The length of the CDR3 is 13 residues. V was shortened by 8 bases and J by 0 bases, with 10 bases between the two germline ends. From germline, CDR1 is MNHEY and CDR2 SVGAGI. The CDR3 sequence is CASGAGANYGYTF. Here the CDR3 DNA reads TGTGCCAGCGGGGCAGGGGCTAACTATGGCTACACCTTC.

This rearrangement joins TRBV29-1 to TRBJ2-3; D possibly matches TRBD1 or TRBD2 (6 bases each). Germline V CDR1 and CDR2: SQVTM, ANQGSEA. Trimming took 0 bases from V and 4 from J, leaving 14 bases between them. This CDR3 is built from 15 residues. In DNA, the CDR3 is TGCAGCGTTGAAGAAAGGGGGGTGGGTCCAGATACGCAGTATTTT. The encoded protein is CSVEERGVGPDTQYF.

The rearrangement joins TRBV5-1 to TRBJ2-1, with TRBD1 matching over 7 bases. Germline loops: CDR1 SGHRS, CDR2 YFSETQ. V was pared by 4 bases and J by 8 bases, with 15 bases of the junction left unmatched. The CDR3 runs to 16 residues. The CDR3 DNA reads as TGCGCCAGCAGCCTCCGACAAATCGACAGGGACCATGAGCAGTTCTTC. The encoded protein is CASSLRQIDRDHEQFF.

This clone appeared a single time. The chain joins TRBV6-1 to TRBJ2-5; unclear D gene. The CDR3 is made up of 14 amino acids. Germline CDR1 reads MNHNS; CDR2 reads SASEGT. Trimming shortened V by 6 bases and J by 1 base, and 12 bases separated the two germline ends. CDR3 bases: TGTGCCAGCAGACCTTTGGGTTCCCAAGAGACCCAGTACTTC. Protein: CASRPLGSQETQYF.

The V call is TRBV5-4, the J call TRBJ1-2, with D unclear. V was clipped by 1 base and J by 4 bases, with 11 bases between them. CDR3 length: 14 residues. The V gene's germline CDR1 is SGHNT and CDR2 YYREEE (reference sequence). CDR3 protein: CASSLQGKVYGYTF. The CDR3 DNA reads as TGTGCCAGCAGCTTGCAAGGAAAAGTCTATGGCTACACCTTC.

This clone has more than one count but fewer than ten. The rearrangement links TRBV7-9 to TRBJ1-6, with D possibly being TRBD1 (6 bases). CDR1 and CDR2 from the germline V gene are SEHNR and FQNEAQ (reference sequence). V lost 5 bases and J 0 bases, leaving 17 bases between the germline ends. The CDR3 is made up of 18 amino acids. CDR3 protein: CASSANREGTSYNSPLHF. The CDR3, as DNA: TGTGCCAGCAGCGCCAACAGGGAAGGAACCTCCTATAATTCACCCCTCCACTTT.

The CDR3 here is CAAGRGERSDTQYF. DNA for the CDR3: TGCGCCGCTGGTCGGGGGGAGAGATCAGATACGCAGTATTTT. The gene calls are TRBV10-2 and TRBJ2-3, with TRBD2 matching 7 bases. V dropped 11 bases and J dropped 4; count of bases not matched to a gene: 12. The CDR3 sequence is 14 residues long. Per germline, CDR1 WSHSY and CDR2 SAAADI.

J is TRBJ2-2 and V is TRBV2; perhaps TRBD1 as D (5 bases). Germline V gene sequence: CDR1 SNHLY, CDR2 FYNNEI. The CDR3 length is 15 residues. The V gene lost 4 bases and the J gene lost 6 bases, with 15 bases spanning the gap. The CDR3 here is CASSGQFLISGELFF. The DNA for the CDR3 is TGTGCCAGCAGTGGACAGTTCCTCATCTCCGGGGAGCTGTTTTTT.

The gene calls are TRBV19 and TRBJ1-2; 8 bases line up with TRBD1. Germline values: CDR1 LNHDA, CDR2 SQIVND (reference sequence). Losses at the gene ends were 5 bases for V and 6 bases for J; bases not matched to a gene: 8. The CDR3 length is 14 residues. This chain's CDR3 is CASSGQGARDGYTF. The CDR3 bases are TGTGCCAGTAGTGGTCAGGGGGCGCGGGATGGCTACACCTTC.

The CDR3 sequence: CSVVGQSYGYTF. Here the CDR3 DNA reads TGCAGCGTTGTAGGGCAGAGCTATGGCTACACCTTC. The rearrangement uses TRBV29-1 and TRBJ1-2; D call uncertain. Deletions cut 4 bases from V and 4 bases from J, with 10 bases between. The CDR3 consists of 12 residues. The V gene's germline CDR1 is SQVTM and CDR2 ANQGSEA.

The chain is built from TRBV10-3 and TRBJ1-6, with D hard to call. Trimming took 6 bases from V and 4 from J, leaving 4 bases between them. CDR1 is ENHRY and CDR2 is SYGVKD in the germline V gene. The CDR3 is 12 amino acids. The CDR3 DNA reads as TGTGCCATCAGGCAATATAATTCACCCCTCCACTTT. This sequence encodes CAIRQYNSPLHF.

CDR3: CAISENGYEQYF. The CDR3 nucleotides are TGTGCCATCAGTGAAAACGGCTACGAGCAGTACTTC. The chain uses TRBV10-3 and TRBJ2-7; D remains ambiguous. Germline V gene data show CDR1 as ENHRY and CDR2 as SYGVKD. Trimming removed 3 bases from V and 3 bases from J, with 6 bases in between. This CDR3 has 12 amino acids.

The chain is built from TRBV12-5 and TRBJ1-5; tentatively, D is TRBD1 (6 bases). From germline, CDR1 is LGHNT and CDR2 FRNRAP. The CDR3 contains 13 residues. V lost 6 bases to trimming and J lost 9 bases, with 15 bases between them. CDR3 residues: CASGTGLSWPQHF. CDR3 DNA sequence: TGTGCTAGTGGAACAGGGCTCAGTTGGCCCCAGCATTTT.

The CDR3 DNA reads TGTGCCAGCAGCTTAAACAGGGGAGAACAGCCCCAGCATTTT. Protein product: CASSLNRGEQPQHF. This chain uses TRBV7-6 with TRBJ1-5, with TRBD1 identical over 7 bases. The V gene end was trimmed by 2 bases and the J gene end by 7 bases; junction bases not matched to a gene: 5. CDR3 length: 14 residues. Germline lookup yields CDR1 SGHVS and CDR2 FNYEAQ.

The chain recombines TRBV30 with TRBJ2-2; D gene ambiguous. Trimming shortened V by 2 bases and J by 3 bases, and 7 bases separated the two germline ends. This CDR3 has 13 amino acids. Germline loops: CDR1 GTSNPN, CDR2 SVGIG (reference sequence). DNA for the CDR3: TGTGCCTGGAGTTTTCAATACACCGGGGAGCTGTTTTTT. Translating gives CAWSFQYTGELFF.

The J gene is TRBJ1-1, the V gene TRBV7-6; D gene uncertain. Germline CDR1 and CDR2: SGHVS and FNYEAQ. This CDR3 region has 14 residues. Deletions cut 5 bases from V and 2 bases from J, with 12 bases between. The CDR3 nucleotides read TGTGCCAGCAGCCCTCGACAAGGCAACACTGAAGCTTTCTTT. Encoded protein: CASSPRQGNTEAFF.

The genes are TRBV5-6 and TRBJ1-1; D is uncertain. The CDR3 spans 11 residues. Germline V gene lookup returns CDR1 SGHDT and CDR2 YYEEEE. The V gene lost 4 bases and the J gene lost 1 base, with 2 bases spanning the gap. The CDR3 region has the DNA TGTGCCAGCAGCCGGAACACTGAAGCTTTCTTT. Translated: CASSRNTEAFF.

CDR3 protein: CASSTGADTQYF. The CDR3 DNA reads TGCGCCAGTTCCACTGGGGCAGATACGCAGTATTTT. The chain carries TRBV5-1 and TRBJ2-3; no definite D call. Germline V gene sequence: CDR1 SGHRS, CDR2 YFSETQ. The length of the CDR3 is 12 residues. Deletions cut 8 bases from V and 4 bases from J, with 11 bases between.

This clone was seen a few times. The genes are TRBV5-1 and TRBJ2-5; 12 bases line up with TRBD1. V lost 1 base to trimming and J lost 1 base; unmatched junction nucleotides: 8. Germline loops: CDR1 SGHRS, CDR2 YFSETQ. The CDR3 contains 18 residues. CDR3 loop: CASSLFGTGGRIQETQYF. The CDR3 DNA sequence: TGCGCCAGCAGCTTGTTTGGGACAGGGGGCAGGATCCAAGAGACCCAGTACTTC.

The chain combines TRBV5-6 with TRBJ2-7, with D uncertain. V was pared by 2 bases and J by 3 bases, with 12 bases between. The length of the CDR3 is 14 residues. Germline CDR1 and CDR2: SGHDT and YYEEEE. This CDR3 is CASSFGGADYEQYF. The CDR3 DNA sequence: TGTGCCAGCAGCTTTGGCGGAGCTGACTACGAGCAGTACTTC.

The rearrangement uses TRBV27 and TRBJ1-1, with D unresolved. This CDR3 contains 13 residues. Per germline, CDR1 MNHEY and CDR2 SMNVEV (reference sequence). The V end was cut by 5 bases, the J end by 1 base, with 8 bases between. The CDR3 DNA follows: TGTGCCAGCAGTCTCTACAGGAACACTGAAGCTTTCTTT. It codes for CASSLYRNTEAFF.